This T cell receptor (beta chain) was sequenced for a study of T cells in Graves' hyperthyroidism and ophthalmopathy. The CDR3 length is 14 residues. Germline V lookup: CDR1 SGDLS, CDR2 YYNGEE. Trimming took 4 bases from V and 3 from J, leaving 14 bases between them. This clonotype appeared many times. Researchers took RNA transcripts and amplified the TCR beta CDR3 regions from them. Researchers ran a first-round RT-PCR on the TCR CDR3 using the HTBI primer set. MiXCR was run by TCRdb on the multiplex PCR reads, yielding one entry per CDR3 protein. The sample records roughly 660,000 distinct CDR3 sequences, roughly 17% being singletons. Those patients with uncontrolled infection, other autoimmune disease, pregnancy or lactation were excluded. Diagnostic decisions used clinical symptoms, serum thyroxine and TRAb, thyroid ultrasound and orbital computed tomography.

The sample was blood. This sequence was found in a man aged 50 to 59 with Graves' hyperthyroidism. The rearrangement uses TRBV9 and TRBJ2-7, with D possibly being TRBD1 or TRBD2 (5 bases each). CDR3 protein: CASSLGPEFYEQYF. The CDR3 DNA reads TGTGCCAGCAGCTTGGGACCAGAATTCTACGAGCAGTACTTC.